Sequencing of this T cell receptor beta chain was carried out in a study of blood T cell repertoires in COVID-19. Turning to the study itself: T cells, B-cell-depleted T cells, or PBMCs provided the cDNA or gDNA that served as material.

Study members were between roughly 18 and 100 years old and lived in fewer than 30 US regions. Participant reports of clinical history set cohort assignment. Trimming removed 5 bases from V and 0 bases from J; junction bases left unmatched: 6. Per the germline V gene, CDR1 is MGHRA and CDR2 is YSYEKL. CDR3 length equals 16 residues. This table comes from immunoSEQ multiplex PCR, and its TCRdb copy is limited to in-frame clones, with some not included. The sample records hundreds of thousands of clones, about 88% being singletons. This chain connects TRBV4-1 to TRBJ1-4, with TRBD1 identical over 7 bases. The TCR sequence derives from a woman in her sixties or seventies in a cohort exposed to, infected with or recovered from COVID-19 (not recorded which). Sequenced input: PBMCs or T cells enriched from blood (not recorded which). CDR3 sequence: CASSATGLATNEKLFF. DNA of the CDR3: TGCGCCAGCAGCGCGACAGGGCTTGCAACTAATGAAAAACTGTTTTTT.